The source of this T cell receptor beta chain is a study of identical twins. Points from the study as a whole: Sequences that were beta out-of-frame showed weaker excess twin sharing. With abundant cord blood beta clonotypes, insertions were fewer; memory repertoires showed no such pattern. Analyses of zero insertions could, in part, be confounded by invariant MAIT and iNKT cells.

This clonotype appeared many times. What it binds is unknown. TCRdb reanalysed the 5' RACE reads using MiXCR and keeps one entry per CDR3 protein. This table has 640,000 or so distinct CDR3 sequences, around 6% appearing once. The sample comprised naive T cells sorted from blood. The origin of this receptor is a man aged 18 to 29 in good health.

CDR3 sequence reads: CASSQVSRNTGELFF. The CDR3 nucleotides read TGCGCCAGCAGCCAAGTGTCCCGGAACACCGGGGAGCTGTTTTTT. The rearrangement uses TRBV4-1 and TRBJ2-2; D is unclear. The germline V and J ends were trimmed by 1 base and 1 base, with 7 bases remaining between them. Per the germline V gene, CDR1 is MGHRA and CDR2 is YSYEKL. The CDR3 is 15 residues long.